This TCR beta chain was captured by sequencing in a study of cytomegalovirus exposure and HLA in healthy donors. General study findings and limits: Previous analysis showed most TCR beta V segments were productive about 90% or about 30% of the time.

The CDR3 is made up of 16 amino acids. From germline, CDR1 is SGHRS and CDR2 YFSETQ. The V and J ends lost 1 base and 6 bases, in that order; junction bases with no gene match: 12. Points on this clone: Its antigen is unidentified.

Vbeta (60) and Jbeta (13) primers were used in the PCR. TCRdb's table, derived via immunoSEQ multiplex PCR, lists solely in-frame clones and lacks some. Its listing shows under 150,000 clones. J is TRBJ1-1 and V is TRBV5-1; TRBD1 aligns across 7 bases. This TCR derives from a man aged 35-49 years in good health and CMV-seronegative. Sequencing input: PBMCs. For the CDR3, the DNA is TGCGCCAGCAGCTTGAGGGTTCAGGGGGAAGGCGCTGAAGCTTTCTTT. Amino acids: CASSLRVQGEGAEAFF.